This T cell receptor beta chain was documented in a study of blood T cell repertoires in COVID-19. The wider study: Spain, Italy and the United States supplied samples that represented acute and convalescent COVID-19. Sample material is recorded as cDNA or gDNA derived from T cells, B-cell-depleted T cells, or PBMCs.

Germline V gene lookup returns CDR1 LGHDT and CDR2 YNNKEL (reference sequence). CDR3 length: 15 amino acids. Trimming cost V 8 bases and J 4 bases; bases outside gene matches: 7. In the original workflow: Reference gene primer amplification in the assay estimated nucleated cell counts. The table came from immunoSEQ multiplex PCR; TCRdb's copy has only in-frame clones and leaves some out. The D gene and trimming were derived from the DNA, and the V and J assignments and clone size from that table. The sample carries about 140,000 clones, around three quarters recorded once. The receptor's source is a man in his fifties or sixties with acute or convalescent COVID-19. The sequenced sample consisted of peripheral blood. The chain uses TRBV3-1 (or the pseudogene TRBV3-2) and TRBJ2-5; 13 nucleotides match TRBD2. CDR3 sequence: CASATSGGAGETQYF. The CDR3, as DNA: TGTGCCAGCGCTACTAGCGGGGGGGCAGGAGAGACCCAGTACTTC.